Following are 10 T cell receptor beta chains from one sample sequenced in a study of CD8 T cells in ankylosing spondylitis. Study-wide results and caveats: What seemed typical of ankylosing spondylitis blood was a TCR beta motif built from 8 or 9 highly homologous variants.

TCRdb processed the 5' RACE reads anew with MiXCR; each CDR3 protein has one entry. This sample yields 750,000 to 850,000 distinct CDR3 sequences, of which approximately 12% are seen a single time; 0.51% belongs to the top ten. Which antigens these TCRs recognize remains unknown. Sequenced: blood, either unsorted or a sorted T cell fraction (not recorded which). Receptors originate from a male donor with ankylosing spondylitis.

This clonotype turned up a few times. The genes are TRBV15 and TRBJ1-5; no firm D call. This CDR3 region has 16 residues. CDR1 is LNHNV and CDR2 is YYDKDF in the germline V gene (reference sequence). V dropped 0 bases and J dropped 7 bases, with 16 bases sitting between them. As DNA, the CDR3 is TGTGCCACCAGCAGAGATCAGGCCTCCCTCGGACAGCCCCAGCATTTT. It is translated as CATSRDQASLGQPQHF. Variable domain in full (rest from reference TRBV15 and TRBJ1-5): DAMVIQNPRYQVTQFGKPVTLSCSQTLNHNVMYWYQQKSSQAPKLLFHYYDKDFNNEADTPDNFQSRRPNTSFCFLDIRSPGLGDTAMYLCATSRDQASLGQPQHFGDGTRLSIL.

DNA of the CDR3: TGTGCCAGCAGCCATCGCCGTGGGGGGGAGGGCGAGCAGTTCTTC. Amino acids: CASSHRRGGEGEQFF. The V call is TRBV14, the J call TRBJ2-1, with 7 positions matching TRBD2. Germline V gene data show CDR1 as SGHDN and CDR2 as FVKESK. With V trimmed by 3 bases and J by 10 bases, 12 bases remained unmatched. The CDR3 covers 15 residues.

This clonotype has just a few counts. The genes are TRBV7-9 and TRBJ1-1; perhaps TRBD1 as D (5 bases). The ends were cut back, 4 bases at V and 5 bases at J, with 14 bases in the middle. The germline gives CDR1 SEHNR, CDR2 FQNEAQ (reference sequence). The length of the CDR3 is 14 residues. The CDR3 DNA sequence: TGTGCCAGCAGCTACGACAGCTTGGGGACTGAAGCTTTCTTT. It specifies CASSYDSLGTEAFF.

This clonotype was detected a few times. V is TRBV9 and J is TRBJ1-6, with 8 nucleotides matching TRBD1. V was clipped by 0 bases and J by 10 bases; unmatched bases: 3. The length of the CDR3 is 14 residues. Germline V lookup: CDR1 SGDLS, CDR2 YYNGEE. CDR3 amino acids: CASSVDRGWSPLHF. The CDR3, as DNA: TGTGCCAGCAGCGTAGACAGGGGGTGGTCACCCCTCCACTTT.

This clonotype was found many times. This rearrangement joins TRBV18 to TRBJ2-2; D gene ambiguous. CDR3 size: 12 residues. The germline V and J ends were trimmed by 6 bases and 4 bases, with 6 bases remaining between them. Germline assignment: CDR1 KGHSH and CDR2 LQKENI. The CDR3 region has the DNA TGTGCCAGCTCGCGTTTCACCGGGGAGCTGTTTTTT. Translation: CASSRFTGELFF.

V usage is TRBV20-1 and J usage is TRBJ2-7, with TRBD2 identical over 12 bases. V trimming: 6 bases; J trimming: 4 bases; junction bases outside the gene matches: 7. From germline, CDR1 is DFQATT and CDR2 SNEGSKA (reference sequence). The CDR3 has 14 amino acids. CDR3 region: CSAMTSGSVYEQYF. CDR3 coding DNA: TGCAGTGCAATGACTAGCGGGAGCGTTTACGAGCAGTACTTC.

This clonotype showed up just a few times. The rearrangement joins TRBV24-1 to TRBJ2-3; 10 nucleotides match TRBD2. The CDR3 runs 15 residues. Germline CDR1 and CDR2: KGHDR and SFDVKD. The junction had 6 bases not matched to a gene; V was cut back by 7 bases and J by 3 bases. The CDR3 loop is CATSELLAGTDTQYF. The DNA of the CDR3 is TGTGCCACCAGCGAGTTACTAGCGGGGACAGATACGCAGTATTTT.

This chain links TRBV20-1 with TRBJ1-5; D uncertain. V was cut by 1 base and J by 2 bases, with 6 bases left in between. The CDR3 loop spans 13 amino acids. Germline V gene data show CDR1 as DFQATT and CDR2 as SNEGSKA (reference sequence). The CDR3 DNA reads as TGCAGTGCTAGAGGGGTTGGCAATCAGCCCCAGCATTTT. Its protein is CSARGVGNQPQHF.

This clonotype has just a few counts. This chain links TRBV7-2 with TRBJ2-7; the D gene is possibly TRBD2 (6 bases). The V end lost 5 bases, the J end lost 2 bases, and 13 bases lay between the germline ends. The CDR3 is 14 residues long. Germline V gene lookup returns CDR1 SGHTA and CDR2 FQGNSA. The CDR3 here is CASSASVSTYEQYF. In nucleotides, the CDR3 is TGTGCCAGCAGCGCTAGCGTTTCCACCTACGAGCAGTACTTC.

The genes are TRBV5-1 and TRBJ1-1; tentatively, D is TRBD1 (5 bases). CDR1 is SGHRS, CDR2 YFSETQ, per germline. The ends were cut back, 4 bases at V and 0 bases at J, with 13 bases in the middle. The CDR3 sequence is 15 residues long. This CDR3 reads CASSEATVMNTEAFF. The CDR3 region has the DNA TGCGCCAGCAGCGAGGCGACAGTCATGAACACTGAAGCTTTCTTT.